This T cell receptor (beta chain) emerged from a study of cytomegalovirus exposure and HLA in healthy donors. Study-wide context: Early released data comprised around 80 million unique TCRs from HLA-typed donors.

The CDR3 sequence is 14 residues long. CDR1 and CDR2 from the germline V gene are SGHTA and FQGTGA. The V end lost 6 bases, the J end lost 3 bases, and 14 bases lay between the germline ends. Primers for the PCR totalled 60 Vbeta and 13 Jbeta. Per the study methods: Tens of millions of unique TCR beta chains, 8.5 million to 14 million shared, were counted in a later analysis. The repertoire was sequenced with immunoSEQ multiplex PCR; TCRdb's copy has only in-frame clones and lacks some. For V, J and clone size, that table is used; D and trimming come from the DNA. This table has about 180,000 clones, 82% appearing once.

The specimen sequenced was PBMCs. The chain uses TRBV7-3 and TRBJ1-2, with D tentatively TRBD1 (6 bases). This receptor was obtained from a middle-aged man in good health and CMV-seronegative. The CDR3 sequence is CASSPRGMDYGYTF. In DNA form, the CDR3 reads TGTGCCAGCAGTCCCAGGGGAATGGACTATGGCTACACCTTC.